The 13 T cell receptor beta chains below come from one sample, sequenced in a study of Graves' ophthalmopathy and Graves' hyperthyroidism (dated by TCRdb to 2016 to 2019). These reads were obtained on an Illumina HiSeq 2000. TCR beta CDR3 regions were amplified from RNA transcripts for repertoire sequencing. The first round of RT-PCR was done with HTBI primers and the Qiagen OneStep RT-PCR kit, and was followed by a second round of multiplex PCR, then size selection and purification. Using fastp at Q25 and MiXCR, TCRdb reprocessed the public reads and kept productive beta chains. All rows with the same CDR3 protein become a single entry with the most common DNA and genes. The sample contains 580,000 or so distinct CDR3 sequences, under 45% of them found a single time. About 4% of the sample goes to the ten largest clones. The sequenced sample was peripheral blood or thyroid tissue (not recorded which). Receptors originate from an adult man with Graves' hyperthyroidism.

About this clonotype: This may be a read error: a much more frequent sequence differs by one nucleotide. The V gene is TRBV20-1, the J gene TRBJ1-5; 11 bases align to TRBD1. This CDR3 is built from 16 residues. Germline loops: CDR1 DFQATT, CDR2 SNEGSKA (reference sequence). J lost 5 bases, V lost 0 bases, and 6 bases had no gene match. DNA of the CDR3: TGCAGTGCTAGAGATCGTCTGGACAGGGGGCATCAGCCCCAGCATTTT. It is translated as CSARDRLDRGHQPQHF.

This chain links TRBV9 with TRBJ2-2; 7 bases line up with TRBD2. The CDR3 is 16 residues long. With V trimmed by 4 bases and J by 0 bases, 6 bases remained unmatched. The germline gives CDR1 SGDLS, CDR2 YYNGEE. The CDR3 sequence is CASSFTSAPNTGELFF. CDR3 nucleotides: TGTGCCAGCAGCTTTACTAGCGCCCCGAACACCGGGGAGCTGTTTTTT. Combining the CDR3 with reference TRBV9 and TRBJ2-2 gives the whole variable domain DSGVTQTPKHLITATGQRVTLRCSPRSGDLSVYWYQQSLDQGLQFLIQYYNGEERAKGNILERFSAQQFPDLHSELNLSSLELGDSALYFCASSFTSAPNTGELFFGEGSRLTVL.

V gene TRBV7-9 combines with J gene TRBJ2-5, with D possibly TRBD2 on 6 matching bases. The V gene lost 1 base and the J gene lost 5 bases, with 11 bases spanning the gap. The CDR3 is made up of 14 amino acids. Germline V gene data show CDR1 as SEHNR and CDR2 as FQNEAQ (reference sequence). The CDR3 region is CASSLEREEETQYF. The CDR3 region has the DNA TGTGCCAGCAGCTTAGAGAGGGAGGAGGAGACCCAGTACTTC.

The chain couples TRBV5-6 to TRBJ1-2; D gene uncertain. The CDR3 runs to 14 residues. Per germline, CDR1 SGHDT and CDR2 YYEEEE. Deletions cut 0 bases from V and 8 bases from J, with 14 bases between. For the CDR3, the DNA is TGTGCCAGCAGCTTGGGAGCCGCAAGCAGGGGCTACACCTTC. Protein: CASSLGAASRGYTF.

In this sample, this clonotype turned up a few times. Germline and junction disagree at one end, which may indicate a read error. V and J are TRBV7-9 and TRBJ1-5; maybe TRBD1 (6 bases). The length of the CDR3 is 13 residues. Germline CDR1 SEHNR, CDR2 FQNEAQ (reference sequence). The CDR3 bases are TGCGCCAGCAGCGAAGGGGGGTTCAAGCCCCAGCATTTT. It encodes CASSEGGFKPQHF.

The V gene is TRBV20-1, the J gene TRBJ2-1; D gene unclear. CDR1 and CDR2 from the germline V gene are DFQATT and SNEGSKA (reference sequence). The length of the CDR3 is 13 residues. The ends were cut back, 3 bases at V and 2 bases at J, with 8 bases in the middle. The CDR3 reads CSASDPAYNEQFF. In DNA, the CDR3 is TGCAGTGCTAGTGACCCCGCCTACAATGAGCAGTTCTTC.

The sample holds many counts of this clonotype. V and J are TRBV5-8 and TRBJ2-2; D not certain. Trimming pared 1 base from V and 5 bases from J, leaving 6 bases between. The CDR3 has 13 amino acids. Germline loops: CDR1 SGHTS, CDR2 YDEGEE. CDR3 loop: CASSLMGTGELFF. The CDR3 DNA is TGTGCCAGCAGCTTGATGGGGACCGGGGAGCTGTTTTTT.

This clonotype was recorded at least ten times. The chain links TRBV3-1 to TRBJ2-5; the match to TRBD2 covers 11 bases. In germline, CDR1 is LGHDT, CDR2 YNNKEL (reference sequence). The CDR3 has 15 amino acids. Trimming cost V 4 bases and J 5 bases; bases outside gene matches: 6. The CDR3 sequence is CASSPPGLADETQYF. In DNA form, the CDR3 reads TGTGCCAGCAGCCCGCCGGGACTAGCGGACGAGACCCAGTACTTC.

In its sample, this clonotype was seen many times. V and J are TRBV7-9 and TRBJ1-5, with 8 bases identical to TRBD1. The germline CDR1 and CDR2 sequences are SEHNR and FQNEAQ (reference sequence). V lost 5 bases and J lost 5; bases outside the gene matches: 5. The CDR3 sequence is 14 residues long. CDR3 region: CASSPTGGHQPQHF. The CDR3 DNA reads TGTGCCAGCAGCCCAACAGGGGGACATCAGCCCCAGCATTTT.

This clonotype was recorded at least ten times. This sequence joins TRBV7-9 and TRBJ2-7; 9 positions agree with TRBD1. Germline CDR1 reads SEHNR; CDR2 reads FQNEAQ (reference sequence). This CDR3 contains 15 residues. The ends lost 5 bases at V and 2 bases at J; junction bases unmatched: 7. The CDR3 coding sequence is TGTGCCAGCAGCATGGGACAGGGTGTTACCTACGAGCAGTACTTC. Its translation is CASSMGQGVTYEQYF. The full variable domain, rest sourced from reference TRBV7-9 and TRBJ2-7, is DTGVSQNPRHKITKRGQNVTFRCDPISEHNRLYWYRQTLGQGPEFLTYFQNEAQLEKSRLLSDRFSAERPKGSFSTLEIQRTEQGDSAMYLCASSMGQGVTYEQYFGPGTRLTVT.

As to this clonotype: At one boundary the junction diverges from the germline segment, which might be a read error. V usage is TRBV7-9 and J usage is TRBJ2-2, with 9 bases aligning to TRBD2. CDR3 length: 16 residues. Germline V gene lookup returns CDR1 SEHNR and CDR2 FQNEAQ (reference sequence). The CDR3 region has the DNA TGCGCCAGCAGCCCTGTTCTAGCGGGAATCACCGGGGAGCTGTTTTTT. Its protein is CASSPVLAGITGELFF.

In its sample, this clonotype was seen many times. The chain uses TRBV7-2 and TRBJ1-5; no definite D call. CDR1 is SGHTA, CDR2 FQGNSA, per germline. The germline V and J ends were trimmed by 1 base and 5 bases, with 6 bases remaining between them. This CDR3 has 13 residues. The CDR3 here is CASSLDTDQPQHF. The DNA of the CDR3 is TGTGCCAGCAGCTTAGACACCGATCAGCCCCAGCATTTT.

The sample holds many counts of this clonotype. V usage is TRBV19 and J usage is TRBJ2-7, with 7 bases lining up with TRBD1. Germline V lookup: CDR1 LNHDA, CDR2 SQIVND (reference sequence). The J segment lost 4 bases and the V segment lost 5 bases, leaving 8 bases of the junction unmatched. This CDR3 contains 14 residues. DNA for the CDR3: TGTGCCAGTAGTCCCCGACAGGGAACGTACGAGCAGTACTTC. Its protein is CASSPRQGTYEQYF.